The T cell receptor beta chain described here comes from a study of T cells in Graves' hyperthyroidism and ophthalmopathy. Points from the study as a whole: Ophthalmopathy stood apart from stable hyperthyroidism in a 13 V-J model. Also found in blood were most expanded thyroid clonotypes above 0.001.

Template material for amplifying TCR beta CDR3 regions consisted of RNA transcripts. TCR CDR3 regions were first amplified by RT-PCR with HTBI primers. One entry per CDR3 protein results from TCRdb running MiXCR on the multiplex PCR reads. The table has 250,000 to 300,000 distinct CDR3 sequences, around a fifth seen once. About this clonotype: Its antigen remains unknown.

Germline lookup yields CDR1 LNHNV and CDR2 YYDKDF (reference sequence). V gave up 5 bases and J gave up 3 bases, with 10 bases separating them. The CDR3 sequence is 13 residues long. Not enrolled were patients with uncontrolled infection, other autoimmune disease, pregnancy or lactation. Based on clinical symptoms, serum thyroxine and TRAb, thyroid ultrasound and orbital computed tomography, diagnoses were reached. This sequence joins TRBV15 and TRBJ2-5, with D possibly matching TRBD1 (5 bases). This TCR was sampled from a man in his forties or fifties with Graves' ophthalmopathy. Material: blood. The CDR3 loop is CATSHGAEETQYF. CDR3 sequence (DNA): TGTGCCACCAGCCATGGGGCCGAAGAGACCCAGTACTTC.